This entry lists 10 T cell receptor beta chains sequenced from one sample in a study of blood T cell repertoires in COVID-19. Produced via immunoSEQ multiplex PCR; TCRdb's table is partial and in-frame only. This table holds some 350,000 clones, 87% found once. Sequencing input: PBMCs or T cells enriched from blood (not recorded which). These receptors originate from a woman in her 30s who had recovered from COVID-19.

The chain has TRBV19 and TRBJ1-1; 12 bases align to TRBD1. The CDR3 has 19 amino acids. V lost 7 bases, J lost 5 bases, and 20 bases stayed unmatched. CDR1 and CDR2 from the germline V gene are LNHDA and SQIVND (reference sequence). The CDR3 DNA follows: TGTGCCAGTAAGACAACCCTCTTTGGGGGACAGGGGGCGAGTACTGAAGCTTTCTTT. This gives the protein CASKTTLFGGQGASTEAFF.

The CDR3 DNA reads TGTGCCAGCAGCCTCTCACAGGGTGATACGCAGTATTTT. Protein: CASSLSQGDTQYF. The chain links TRBV7-3 to TRBJ2-3; a possible D gene is TRBD1 (6 bases). V lost 5 bases to trimming and J lost 6 bases, with 12 bases between them. The CDR3 is made up of 13 amino acids. CDR1 and CDR2 (germline): SGHTA, FQGTGA.

This chain links TRBV6-4 with TRBJ1-2, with 8 nucleotides matching TRBD1. The germline gives CDR1 MRHNA, CDR2 SNTAGT. With 0 bases clipped from V and 7 bases from J, the junction kept 4 bases outside the gene matches. CDR3 length equals 14 residues. The CDR3 DNA reads TGTGCCAGCAGTGACTCGCAGGGGGCTAGTGGCTACACCTTC. Translation: CASSDSQGASGYTF.

This chain connects TRBV10-1 to TRBJ1-2, with D perhaps TRBD1 (6 bases). The CDR3 covers 12 residues. With 8 bases removed from V and 7 bases from J, the gap between germline ends came to 14 bases. Germline CDR1 WNHNN, CDR2 SYGVQD (reference sequence). The DNA of the CDR3 is TGCGCCAGCGGGTCAGGGGAGGGTGGCTACACCTTC. Protein product: CASGSGEGGYTF.

The V call is TRBV5-4, the J call TRBJ1-2; D remains ambiguous. The CDR3 totals 13 residues. Trimming left V 0 bases short and J 7 bases short, with 10 bases between. Germline-derived CDR1 and CDR2 are SGHNT and YYREEE (reference sequence). Here the CDR3 reads CASSLVLRGGYTF. The CDR3 DNA follows: TGTGCCAGCAGCTTGGTTTTAAGAGGTGGCTACACCTTC.

The chain combines TRBV6-5 with TRBJ1-6; maybe TRBD1 (6 bases). The CDR3 extends over 15 amino acids. With 0 bases removed from V and 8 bases from J, the gap between germline ends came to 11 bases. Germline-derived CDR1 and CDR2 are MNHEY and SVGAGI. In DNA, the CDR3 is TGTGCCAGCAGTTACTCGTACAGGGACCATTCACCCCTCCACTTT. It specifies CASSYSYRDHSPLHF.

The chain has TRBV30 and TRBJ1-2, with TRBD1 matching 8 bases. Germline V lookup: CDR1 GTSNPN, CDR2 SVGIG (reference sequence). Trimming took 5 bases from V and 5 from J; bases not matched to a gene: 7. The CDR3 loop spans 13 amino acids. CDR3 in amino acids: CAWHRDRPYGYTF. As DNA, the CDR3 is TGTGCCTGGCACCGGGACAGGCCTTATGGCTACACCTTC. The full variable domain, in which reference TRBV30 and TRBJ1-2 provide the parts outside the CDR3, is SQTIHQWPATLVQPVGSPLSLECTVEGTSNPNLYWYRQAAGRGLQLLFYSVGIGQISSEVPQNLSASRPQDRQFILSSKKLLLSDSGFYLCAWHRDRPYGYTFGSGTRLTVV.

This clone has a single count. The genes are TRBV4-1 and TRBJ2-1; possible D gene TRBD2, 6 bases. The V end was cut by 5 bases, the J end by 5 bases, with 13 bases between. The CDR3 contains 14 residues. Germline V gives CDR1 MGHRA, CDR2 YSYEKL. The CDR3 nucleotides are TGCGCCAGCAGCTCGCCCGGGAGAAACAATGAGCAGTTCTTC. Amino acids: CASSSPGRNNEQFF.

This clone was seen a few times. This chain links TRBV12-3 or TRBV12-4 with TRBJ1-2; TRBD1 matches at 7 bases. With 0 bases clipped from V and 7 bases from J, the junction kept 2 bases outside the gene matches. The CDR3 runs to 13 residues. The CDR3 reads CASSLADRVGYTF. CDR3 bases: TGTGCCAGCAGTTTAGCTGACAGGGTTGGCTACACCTTC.

V gene TRBV28 combines with J gene TRBJ1-6; TRBD1 matches 7 bases. V gave up 6 bases and J gave up 10 bases; unmatched junction bases: 6. CDR3 length: 13 residues. Germline V gives CDR1 MDHEN, CDR2 SYDVKM. CDR3 DNA sequence: TGTGCCAGCAGCACAGGGGTTGTGTCACCCCTCCACTTT. Amino acid sequence: CASSTGVVSPLHF.